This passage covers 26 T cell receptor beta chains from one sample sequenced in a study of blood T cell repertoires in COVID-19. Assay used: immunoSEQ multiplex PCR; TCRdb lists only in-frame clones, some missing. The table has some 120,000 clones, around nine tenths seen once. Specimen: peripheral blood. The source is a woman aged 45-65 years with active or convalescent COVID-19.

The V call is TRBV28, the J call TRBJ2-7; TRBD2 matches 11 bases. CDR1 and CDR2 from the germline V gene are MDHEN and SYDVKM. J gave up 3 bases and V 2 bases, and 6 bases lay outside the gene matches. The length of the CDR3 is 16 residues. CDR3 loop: CASSLTSGGPHYEQYF. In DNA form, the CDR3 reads TGTGCCAGCAGTTTAACTAGCGGGGGACCACACTACGAGCAGTACTTC.

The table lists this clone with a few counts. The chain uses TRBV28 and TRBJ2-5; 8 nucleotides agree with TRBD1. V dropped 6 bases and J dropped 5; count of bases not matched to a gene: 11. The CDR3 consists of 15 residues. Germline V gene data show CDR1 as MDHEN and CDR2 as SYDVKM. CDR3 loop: CASSRTGSWEETQYF. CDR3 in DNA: TGTGCCAGCAGCAGGACAGGGTCCTGGGAGGAGACCCAGTACTTC. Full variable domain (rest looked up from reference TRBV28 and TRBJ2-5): DVKVTQSSRYLVKRTGEKVFLECVQDMDHENMFWYRQDPGLGLRLIYFSYDVKMKEKGDIPEGYSVSREKKERFSLILESASTNQTSMYLCASSRTGSWEETQYFGPGTRLLVL.

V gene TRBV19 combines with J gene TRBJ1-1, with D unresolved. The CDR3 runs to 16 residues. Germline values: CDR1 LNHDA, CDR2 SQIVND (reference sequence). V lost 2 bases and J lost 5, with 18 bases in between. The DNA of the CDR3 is TGTGCCAGTAGTATAAAGGGAAGCGGGTCGGGGACTGAAGCTTTCTTT. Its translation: CASSIKGSGSGTEAFF.

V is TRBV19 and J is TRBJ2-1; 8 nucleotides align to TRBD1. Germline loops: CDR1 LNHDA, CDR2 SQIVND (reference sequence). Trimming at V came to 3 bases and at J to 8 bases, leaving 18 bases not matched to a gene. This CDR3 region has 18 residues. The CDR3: CASSMGRGTGYSMDEQFF. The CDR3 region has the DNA TGTGCCAGTAGTATGGGACGTGGGACAGGCTATTCGATGGATGAGCAGTTCTTC.

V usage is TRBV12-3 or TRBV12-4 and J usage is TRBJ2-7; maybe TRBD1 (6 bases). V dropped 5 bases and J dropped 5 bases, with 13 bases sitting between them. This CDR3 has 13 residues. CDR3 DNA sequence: TGTGCCAGCAGTCTGCACAGGGCTGACGAGCAGTACTTC. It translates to CASSLHRADEQYF.

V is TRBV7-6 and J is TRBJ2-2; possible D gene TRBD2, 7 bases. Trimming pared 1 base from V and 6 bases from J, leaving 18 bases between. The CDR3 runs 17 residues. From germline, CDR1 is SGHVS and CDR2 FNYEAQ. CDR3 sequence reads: CASSLVGGAFVPGELFF. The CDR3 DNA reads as TGTGCCAGCAGCTTAGTAGGGGGGGCCTTCGTGCCCGGGGAGCTGTTTTTT.

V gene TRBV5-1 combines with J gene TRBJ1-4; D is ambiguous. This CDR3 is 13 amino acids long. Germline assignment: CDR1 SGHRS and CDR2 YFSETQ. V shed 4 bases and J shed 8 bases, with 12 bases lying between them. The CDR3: CASSLGRGEKLFF. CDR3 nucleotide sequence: TGCGCCAGCAGCCTCGGACGGGGAGAAAAACTGTTTTTT.

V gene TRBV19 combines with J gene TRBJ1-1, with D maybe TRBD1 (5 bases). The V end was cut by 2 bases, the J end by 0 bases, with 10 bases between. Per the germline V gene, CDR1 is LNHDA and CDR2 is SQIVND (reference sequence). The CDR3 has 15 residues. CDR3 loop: CASSIIQGLNTEAFF. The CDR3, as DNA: TGTGCCAGTAGTATAATCCAGGGATTGAACACTGAAGCTTTCTTT.

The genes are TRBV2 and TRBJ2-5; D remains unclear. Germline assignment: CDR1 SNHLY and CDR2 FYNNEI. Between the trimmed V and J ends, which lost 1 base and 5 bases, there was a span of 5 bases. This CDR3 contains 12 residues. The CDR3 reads CASSEERETQYF. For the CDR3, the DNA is TGTGCCAGCAGTGAAGAGAGGGAGACCCAGTACTTC.

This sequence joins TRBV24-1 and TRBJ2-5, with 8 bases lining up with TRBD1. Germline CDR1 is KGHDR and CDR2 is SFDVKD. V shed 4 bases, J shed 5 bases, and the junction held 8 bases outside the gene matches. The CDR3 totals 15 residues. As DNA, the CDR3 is TGTGCCACCAGTGACGACAGGGGAACGGGGGAGACCCAGTACTTC. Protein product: CATSDDRGTGETQYF.

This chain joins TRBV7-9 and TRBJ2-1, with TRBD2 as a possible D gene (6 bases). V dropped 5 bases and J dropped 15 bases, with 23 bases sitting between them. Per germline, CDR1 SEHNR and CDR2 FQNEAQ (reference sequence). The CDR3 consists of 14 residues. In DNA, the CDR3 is TGTGCCAGCAGCCCCGCGGGACCATCCTACTTTTGGTTCTTC. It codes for CASSPAGPSYFWFF.

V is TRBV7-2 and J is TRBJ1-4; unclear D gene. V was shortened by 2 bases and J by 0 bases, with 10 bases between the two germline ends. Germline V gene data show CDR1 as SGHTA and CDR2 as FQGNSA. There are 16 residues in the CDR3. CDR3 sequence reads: CASSLWAGSTNEKLFF. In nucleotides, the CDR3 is TGTGCCAGCAGCTTATGGGCAGGCTCAACTAATGAAAAACTGTTTTTT. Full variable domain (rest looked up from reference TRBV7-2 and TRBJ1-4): GAGVSQSPSNKVTEKGKDVELRCDPISGHTALYWYRQSLGQGLEFLIYFQGNSAPDKSGLPSDRFSAERTGGSVSTLTIQRTQQEDSAVYLCASSLWAGSTNEKLFFGSGTQLSVL.

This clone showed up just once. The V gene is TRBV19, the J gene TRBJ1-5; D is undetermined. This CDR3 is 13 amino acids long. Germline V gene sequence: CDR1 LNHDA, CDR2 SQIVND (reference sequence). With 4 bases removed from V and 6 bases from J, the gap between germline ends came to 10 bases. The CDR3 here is CASSTSFSQPQHF. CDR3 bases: TGTGCCAGTAGTACCTCTTTTAGTCAGCCCCAGCATTTT.

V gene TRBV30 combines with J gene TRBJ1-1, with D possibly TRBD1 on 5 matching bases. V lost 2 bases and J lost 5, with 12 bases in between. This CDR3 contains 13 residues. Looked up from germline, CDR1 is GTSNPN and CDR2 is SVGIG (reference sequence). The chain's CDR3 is CAWSFGGGTEAFF. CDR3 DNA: TGTGCCTGGAGTTTCGGGGGAGGAACTGAAGCTTTCTTT. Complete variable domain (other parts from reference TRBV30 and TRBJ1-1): SQTIHQWPATLVQPVGSPLSLECTVEGTSNPNLYWYRQAAGRGLQLLFYSVGIGQISSEVPQNLSASRPQDRQFILSSKKLLLSDSGFYLCAWSFGGGTEAFFGQGTRLTVV.

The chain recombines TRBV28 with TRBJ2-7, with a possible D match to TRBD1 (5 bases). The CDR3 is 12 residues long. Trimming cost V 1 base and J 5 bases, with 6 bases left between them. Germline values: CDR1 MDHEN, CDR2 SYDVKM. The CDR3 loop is CASSLFRDEQYF. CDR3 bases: TGTGCCAGCAGTTTATTCAGGGACGAGCAGTACTTC. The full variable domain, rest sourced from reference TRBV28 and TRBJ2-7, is DVKVTQSSRYLVKRTGEKVFLECVQDMDHENMFWYRQDPGLGLRLIYFSYDVKMKEKGDIPEGYSVSREKKERFSLILESASTNQTSMYLCASSLFRDEQYFGPGTRLTVT.

In DNA, the CDR3 is TGTGCCAGCAGTTCCGGACAGGGGGCGCGTGAGACCCAGTACTTC. Translating gives CASSSGQGARETQYF. V usage is TRBV6-5 and J usage is TRBJ2-5; TRBD1 aligns across 11 bases. J was trimmed by 5 bases and V by 4 bases; bases with no gene match: 6. The germline V gene encodes CDR1 MNHEY and CDR2 SVGAGI. The CDR3 sequence is 15 residues long.

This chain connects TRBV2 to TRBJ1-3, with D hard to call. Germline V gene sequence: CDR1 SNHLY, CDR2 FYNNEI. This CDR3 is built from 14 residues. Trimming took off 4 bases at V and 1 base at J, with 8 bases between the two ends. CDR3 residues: CASSVRESGNTIYF. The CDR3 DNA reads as TGTGCCAGCAGTGTGAGGGAATCTGGAAACACCATATATTTT.

CDR3 DNA sequence: TGTGCCAGCAGCATGGGACTAGTGAACACCGGGGAGCTGTTTTTT. It specifies CASSMGLVNTGELFF. This sequence joins TRBV5-8 and TRBJ2-2, with 8 bases lining up with TRBD2. Germline CDR1 is SGHTS and CDR2 is YDEGEE. The CDR3 spans 15 residues. The J segment lost 1 base and the V segment lost 4 bases, leaving 3 bases of the junction unmatched.

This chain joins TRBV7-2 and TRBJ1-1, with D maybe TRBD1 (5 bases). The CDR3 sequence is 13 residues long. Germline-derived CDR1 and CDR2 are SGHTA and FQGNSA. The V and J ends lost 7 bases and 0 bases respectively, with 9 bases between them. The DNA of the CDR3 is TGTGCCAGCACCCAGGGATTGAACACTGAAGCTTTCTTT. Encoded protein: CASTQGLNTEAFF.

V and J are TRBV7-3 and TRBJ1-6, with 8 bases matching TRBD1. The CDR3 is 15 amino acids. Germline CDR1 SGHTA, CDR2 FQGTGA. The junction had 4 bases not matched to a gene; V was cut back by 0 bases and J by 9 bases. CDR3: CASSLTGTGGSPLHF. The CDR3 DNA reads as TGTGCCAGCAGCTTAACGGGGACAGGAGGTTCACCCCTCCACTTT.

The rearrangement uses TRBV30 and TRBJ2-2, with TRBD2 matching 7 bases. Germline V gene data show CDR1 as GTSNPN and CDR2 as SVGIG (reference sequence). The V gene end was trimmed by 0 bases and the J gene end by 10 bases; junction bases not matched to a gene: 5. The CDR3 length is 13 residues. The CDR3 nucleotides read TGTGCCTGGAGTGTAGTAGCGGGTCCGGAGCTGTTTTTT. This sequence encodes CAWSVVAGPELFF.

CDR3 nucleotide sequence: TGTGCCAGCAGCTACATCATGAACACTGAAGCTTTCTTT. Translation gives CASSYIMNTEAFF. The V call is TRBV5-4, the J call TRBJ1-1; D remains unclear. The length of the CDR3 is 13 residues. The V end was cut by 3 bases, the J end by 0 bases, with 6 bases between. Germline CDR1 reads SGHNT; CDR2 reads YYREEE (reference sequence). Full variable domain (rest looked up from reference TRBV5-4 and TRBJ1-1): ETGVTQSPTHLIKTRGQQVTLRCSSQSGHNTVSWYQQALGQGPQFIFQYYREEENGRGNFPPRFSGLQFPNYSSELNVNALELDDSALYLCASSYIMNTEAFFGQGTRLTVV.

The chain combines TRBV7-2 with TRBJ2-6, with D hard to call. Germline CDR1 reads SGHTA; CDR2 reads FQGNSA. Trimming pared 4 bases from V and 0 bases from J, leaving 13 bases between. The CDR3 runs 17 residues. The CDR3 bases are TGTGCCAGCAGCTCCAGAGCGCAGATCTCTGGGGCCAACGTCCTGACTTTC. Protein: CASSSRAQISGANVLTF.

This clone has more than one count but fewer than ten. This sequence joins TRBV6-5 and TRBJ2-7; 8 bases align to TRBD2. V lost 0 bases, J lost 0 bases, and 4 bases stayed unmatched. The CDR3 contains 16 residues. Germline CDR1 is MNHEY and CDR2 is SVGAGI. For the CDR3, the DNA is TGTGCCAGCAGTTACTCGAGTACTAGCGGCTCCTACGAGCAGTACTTC. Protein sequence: CASSYSSTSGSYEQYF.

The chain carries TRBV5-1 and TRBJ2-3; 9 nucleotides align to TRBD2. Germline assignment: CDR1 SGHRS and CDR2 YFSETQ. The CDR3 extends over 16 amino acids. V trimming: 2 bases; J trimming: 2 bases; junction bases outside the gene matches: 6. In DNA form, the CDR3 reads TGCGCCAGCAGCTTTGTAGCGGGAGAGATCACAGATACGCAGTATTTT. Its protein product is CASSFVAGEITDTQYF.

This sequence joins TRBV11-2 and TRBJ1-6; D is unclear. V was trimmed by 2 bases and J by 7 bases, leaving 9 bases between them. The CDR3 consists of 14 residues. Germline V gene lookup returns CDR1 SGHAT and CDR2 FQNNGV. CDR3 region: CASSLPQFNSPLHF. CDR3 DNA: TGTGCCAGCAGCTTACCCCAGTTCAATTCACCCCTCCACTTT.